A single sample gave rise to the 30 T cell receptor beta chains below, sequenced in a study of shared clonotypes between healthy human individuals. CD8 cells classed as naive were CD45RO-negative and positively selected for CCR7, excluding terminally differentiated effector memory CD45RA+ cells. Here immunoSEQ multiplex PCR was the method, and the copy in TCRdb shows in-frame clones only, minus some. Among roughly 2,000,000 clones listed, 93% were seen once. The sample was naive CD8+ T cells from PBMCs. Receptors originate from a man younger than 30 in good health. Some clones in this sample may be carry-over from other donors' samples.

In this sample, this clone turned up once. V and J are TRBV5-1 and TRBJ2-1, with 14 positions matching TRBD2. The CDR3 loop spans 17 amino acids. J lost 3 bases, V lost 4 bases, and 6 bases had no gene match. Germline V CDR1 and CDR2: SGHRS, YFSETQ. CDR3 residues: CASSTGLAGEDYNEQFF. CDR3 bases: TGCGCCAGCAGCACGGGACTAGCGGGAGAGGACTACAATGAGCAGTTCTTC.

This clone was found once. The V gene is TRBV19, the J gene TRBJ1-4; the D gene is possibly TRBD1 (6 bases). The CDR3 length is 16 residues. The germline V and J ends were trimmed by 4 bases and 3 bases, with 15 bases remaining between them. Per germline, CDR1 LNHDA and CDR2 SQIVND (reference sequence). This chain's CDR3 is CASSTPGWGPNEKLFF. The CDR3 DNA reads TGTGCCAGTAGTACGCCCGGCTGGGGGCCTAATGAAAAACTGTTTTTT.

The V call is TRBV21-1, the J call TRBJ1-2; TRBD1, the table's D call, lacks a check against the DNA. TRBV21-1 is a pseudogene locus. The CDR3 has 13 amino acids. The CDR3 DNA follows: TGTGCCAGCAGTCCTGGACAGTTCTATGGCTACACCTTC. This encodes CASSPGQFYGYTF.

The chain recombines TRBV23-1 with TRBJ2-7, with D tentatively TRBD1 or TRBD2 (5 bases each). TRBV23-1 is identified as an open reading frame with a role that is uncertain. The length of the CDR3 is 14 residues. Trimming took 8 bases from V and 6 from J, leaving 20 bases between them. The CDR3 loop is CASRRPGPRLEQYF. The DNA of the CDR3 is TGCGCCAGCCGGCGCCCGGGACCGAGACTCGAGCAGTACTTC.

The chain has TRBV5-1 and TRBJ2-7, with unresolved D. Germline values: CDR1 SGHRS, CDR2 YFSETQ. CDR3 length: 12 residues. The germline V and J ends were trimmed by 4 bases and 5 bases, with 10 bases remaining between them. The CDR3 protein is CASSQVGDEQYF. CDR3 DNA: TGCGCCAGCAGCCAAGTAGGAGACGAGCAGTACTTC.

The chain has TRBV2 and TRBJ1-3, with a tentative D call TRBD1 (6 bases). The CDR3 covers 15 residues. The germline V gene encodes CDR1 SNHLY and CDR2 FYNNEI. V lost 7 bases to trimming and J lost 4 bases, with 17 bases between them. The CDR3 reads CASTPKGVVGNTIYF. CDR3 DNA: TGTGCCAGCACCCCAAAGGGGGTTGTGGGAAACACCATATATTTT.

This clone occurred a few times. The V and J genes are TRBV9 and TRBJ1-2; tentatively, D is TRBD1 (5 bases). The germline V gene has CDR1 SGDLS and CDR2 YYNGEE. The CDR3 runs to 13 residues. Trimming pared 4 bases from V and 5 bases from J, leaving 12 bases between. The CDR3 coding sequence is TGTGCCAGCAGCCCTCACGGGGCGTATGGCTACACCTTC. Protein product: CASSPHGAYGYTF.

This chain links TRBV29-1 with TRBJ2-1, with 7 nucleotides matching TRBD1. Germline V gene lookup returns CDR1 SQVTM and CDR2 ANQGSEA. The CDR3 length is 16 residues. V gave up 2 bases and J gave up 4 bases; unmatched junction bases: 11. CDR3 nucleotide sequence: TGCAGCGTTGAAAGGACAGGATTGAGCCGTTACAATGAGCAGTTCTTC. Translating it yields CSVERTGLSRYNEQFF.

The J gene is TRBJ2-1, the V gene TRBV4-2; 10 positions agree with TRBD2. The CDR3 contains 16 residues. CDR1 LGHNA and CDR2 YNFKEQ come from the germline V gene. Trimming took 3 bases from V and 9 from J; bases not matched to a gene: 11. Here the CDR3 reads CASSHGTSGRGGEQFF. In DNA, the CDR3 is TGTGCCAGCAGCCACGGAACGAGCGGGAGGGGTGGTGAGCAGTTCTTC.

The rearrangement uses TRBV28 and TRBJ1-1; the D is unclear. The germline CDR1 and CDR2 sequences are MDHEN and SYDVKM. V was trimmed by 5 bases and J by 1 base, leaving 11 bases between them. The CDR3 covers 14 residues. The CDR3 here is CASSNSRGNTEAFF. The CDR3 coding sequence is TGTGCCAGCAGTAATAGTAGAGGGAACACTGAAGCTTTCTTT.

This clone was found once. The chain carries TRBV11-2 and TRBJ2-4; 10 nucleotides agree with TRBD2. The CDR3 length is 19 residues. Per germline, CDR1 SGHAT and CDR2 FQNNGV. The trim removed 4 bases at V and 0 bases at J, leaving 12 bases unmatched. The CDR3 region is CASSSRLAGQELAKNIQYF. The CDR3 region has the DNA TGTGCCAGCAGCTCGCGACTAGCGGGTCAAGAACTAGCCAAAAACATTCAGTACTTC.

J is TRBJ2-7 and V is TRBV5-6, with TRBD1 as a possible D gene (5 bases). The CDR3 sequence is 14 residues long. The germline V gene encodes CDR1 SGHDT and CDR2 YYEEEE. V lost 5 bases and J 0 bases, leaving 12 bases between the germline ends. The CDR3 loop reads CASSSTGASYEQYF. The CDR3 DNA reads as TGTGCCAGCAGTTCCACAGGCGCCTCCTACGAGCAGTACTTC.

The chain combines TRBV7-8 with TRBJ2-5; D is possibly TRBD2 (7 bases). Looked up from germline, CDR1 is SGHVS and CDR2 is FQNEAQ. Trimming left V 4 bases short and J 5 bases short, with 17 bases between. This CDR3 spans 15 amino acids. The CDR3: CASSWLEGGGETQYF. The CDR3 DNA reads TGTGCCAGCAGCTGGTTAGAGGGGGGAGGGGAGACCCAGTACTTC.

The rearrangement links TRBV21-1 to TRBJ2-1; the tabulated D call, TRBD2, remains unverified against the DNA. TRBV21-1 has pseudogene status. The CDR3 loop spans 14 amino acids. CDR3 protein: CASSKVVGGNEQFF. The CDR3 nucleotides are TGTGCCAGCAGCAAAGTCGTCGGCGGCAATGAGCAGTTCTTC.

In DNA form, the CDR3 reads TGTGCCAGCAGAGCGTCGGGACAGGGGTACCACGAGCAGTACTTC. Protein sequence: CASRASGQGYHEQYF. The rearrangement joins TRBV5-6 to TRBJ2-7; TRBD1 aligns across 10 bases. V lost 5 bases and J lost 5; bases outside the gene matches: 10. The length of the CDR3 is 15 residues. Germline values: CDR1 SGHDT, CDR2 YYEEEE.

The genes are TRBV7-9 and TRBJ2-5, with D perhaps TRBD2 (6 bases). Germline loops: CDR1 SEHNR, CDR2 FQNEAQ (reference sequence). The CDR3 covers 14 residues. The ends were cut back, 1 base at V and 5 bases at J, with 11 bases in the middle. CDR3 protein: CASSLGLVGETQYF. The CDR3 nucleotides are TGTGCCAGCAGCTTAGGACTAGTAGGGGAGACCCAGTACTTC.

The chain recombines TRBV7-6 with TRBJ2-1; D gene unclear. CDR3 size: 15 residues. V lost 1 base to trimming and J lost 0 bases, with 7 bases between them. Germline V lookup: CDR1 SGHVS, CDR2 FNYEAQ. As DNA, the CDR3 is TGTGCCAGCAGCTTAGGCAGGAACTCCTACAATGAGCAGTTCTTC. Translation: CASSLGRNSYNEQFF. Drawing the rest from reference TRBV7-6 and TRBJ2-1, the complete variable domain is GAGVSQSPRYKVTKRGQDVALRCDPISGHVSLYWYRQALGQGPEFLTYFNYEAQQDKSGLPNDRFSAERPEGSISTLTIQRTEQRDSAMYRCASSLGRNSYNEQFFGPGTRLTVL.

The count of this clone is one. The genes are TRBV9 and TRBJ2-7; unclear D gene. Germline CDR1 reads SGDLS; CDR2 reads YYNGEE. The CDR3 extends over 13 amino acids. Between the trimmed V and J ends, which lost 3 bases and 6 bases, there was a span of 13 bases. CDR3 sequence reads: CASSGGFPTEQYF. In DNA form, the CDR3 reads TGTGCCAGCAGCGGCGGCTTTCCCACCGAGCAGTACTTC.

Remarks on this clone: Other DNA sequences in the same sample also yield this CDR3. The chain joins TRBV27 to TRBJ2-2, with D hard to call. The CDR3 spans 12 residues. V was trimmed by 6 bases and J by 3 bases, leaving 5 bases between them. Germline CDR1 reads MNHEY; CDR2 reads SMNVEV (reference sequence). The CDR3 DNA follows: TGTGCCAGCAGGTCTTACACCGGGGAGCTGTTTTTT. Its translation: CASRSYTGELFF.

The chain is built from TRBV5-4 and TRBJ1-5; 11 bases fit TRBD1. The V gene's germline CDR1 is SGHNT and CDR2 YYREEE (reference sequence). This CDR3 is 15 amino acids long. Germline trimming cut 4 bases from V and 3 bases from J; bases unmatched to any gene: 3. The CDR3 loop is CASSRDRGTNQPQHF. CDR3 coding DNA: TGTGCCAGCAGCCGGGACAGGGGGACCAATCAGCCCCAGCATTTT.

The CDR3 DNA reads TGCGCCAGCAGGAAAACAGGGGCCCAAGAGACCCAGTACTTC. Its translation: CASRKTGAQETQYF. The chain links TRBV5-1 to TRBJ2-5, with 7 bases lining up with TRBD1. The CDR3 is made up of 14 amino acids. V lost 5 bases, J lost 1 base, and 5 bases stayed unmatched. Germline V CDR1 and CDR2: SGHRS, YFSETQ.

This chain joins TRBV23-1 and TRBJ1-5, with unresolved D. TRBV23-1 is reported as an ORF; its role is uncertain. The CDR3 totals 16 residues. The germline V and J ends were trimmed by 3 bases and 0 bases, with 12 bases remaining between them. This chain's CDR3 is CASSHNTIPSNQPQHF. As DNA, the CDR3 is TGCGCCAGCAGTCACAACACGATCCCTAGCAATCAGCCCCAGCATTTT.

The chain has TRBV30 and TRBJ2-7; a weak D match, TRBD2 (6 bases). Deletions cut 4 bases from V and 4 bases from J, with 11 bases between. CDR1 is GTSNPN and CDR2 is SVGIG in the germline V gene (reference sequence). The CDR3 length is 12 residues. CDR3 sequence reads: CAWNTGRYEQYF. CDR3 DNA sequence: TGTGCCTGGAATACTGGGAGGTACGAGCAGTACTTC.

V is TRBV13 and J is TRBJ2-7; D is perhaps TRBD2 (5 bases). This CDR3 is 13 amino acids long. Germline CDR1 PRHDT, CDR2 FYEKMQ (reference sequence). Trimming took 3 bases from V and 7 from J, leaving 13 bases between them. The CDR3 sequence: CASSFGGFKEQYF. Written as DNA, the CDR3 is TGTGCCAGCAGCTTTGGAGGTTTTAAGGAGCAGTACTTC.

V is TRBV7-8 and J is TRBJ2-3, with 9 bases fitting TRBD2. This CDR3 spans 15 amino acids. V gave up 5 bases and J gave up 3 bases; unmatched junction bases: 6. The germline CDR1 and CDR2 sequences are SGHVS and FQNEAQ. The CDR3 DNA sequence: TGTGCCAGCAGCCAGGGCCTAGCGGGGACAGATACGCAGTATTTT. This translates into CASSQGLAGTDTQYF.

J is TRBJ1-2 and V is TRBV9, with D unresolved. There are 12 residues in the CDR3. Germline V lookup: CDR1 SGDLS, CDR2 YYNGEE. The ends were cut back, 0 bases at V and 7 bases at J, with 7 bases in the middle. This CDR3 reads CASSVGQTGYTF. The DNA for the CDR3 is TGTGCCAGCAGCGTAGGCCAGACTGGCTACACCTTC.

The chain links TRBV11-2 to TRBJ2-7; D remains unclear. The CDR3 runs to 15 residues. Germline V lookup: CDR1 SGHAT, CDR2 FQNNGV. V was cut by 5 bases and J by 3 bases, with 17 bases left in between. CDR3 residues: CASSLGAGGDYEQYF. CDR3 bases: TGTGCCAGCAGCCTAGGAGCAGGCGGCGACTACGAGCAGTACTTC.

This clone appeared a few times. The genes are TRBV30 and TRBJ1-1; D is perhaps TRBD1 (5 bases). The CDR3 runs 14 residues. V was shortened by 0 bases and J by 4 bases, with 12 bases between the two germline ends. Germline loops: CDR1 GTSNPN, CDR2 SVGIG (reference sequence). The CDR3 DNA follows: TGTGCCTGGAGTGTAGGGGTTACGGGCACTGAAGCTTTCTTT. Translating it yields CAWSVGVTGTEAFF.

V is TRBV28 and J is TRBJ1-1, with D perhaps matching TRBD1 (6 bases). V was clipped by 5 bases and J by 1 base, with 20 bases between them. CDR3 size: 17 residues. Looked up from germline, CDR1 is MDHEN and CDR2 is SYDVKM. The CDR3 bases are TGTGCCAGCAGTCTCCCAGGGTACAGGGCCGCGAACACTGAAGCTTTCTTT. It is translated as CASSLPGYRAANTEAFF.

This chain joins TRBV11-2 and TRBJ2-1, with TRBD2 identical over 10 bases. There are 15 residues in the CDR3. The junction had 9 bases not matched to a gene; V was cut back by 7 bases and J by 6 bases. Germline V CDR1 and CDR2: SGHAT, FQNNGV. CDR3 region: CASNPSGRSGNEQFF. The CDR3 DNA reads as TGTGCCAGCAACCCTAGCGGGAGAAGTGGCAATGAGCAGTTCTTC. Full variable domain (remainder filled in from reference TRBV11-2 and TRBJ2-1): EAGVAQSPRYKIIEKRQSVAFWCNPISGHATLYWYQQILGQGPKLLIQFQNNGVVDDSQLPKDRFSAERLKGVDSTLKIQPAKLEDSAVYLCASNPSGRSGNEQFFGPGTRLTVL.